These 18 T cell receptor beta chains were all obtained from the same sample, sequenced in a study of blood T cell repertoires in COVID-19. Sequencing was performed with immunoSEQ multiplex PCR; in TCRdb, only in-frame clones are kept and a portion is missing. The table has 35,000 to 45,000 clones, around 94% seen once. The sequenced sample was peripheral blood. These receptors all stem from a middle-aged man with active COVID-19.

The chain joins TRBV28 to TRBJ2-7, with D uncertain. This CDR3 is 13 amino acids long. Germline lookup yields CDR1 MDHEN and CDR2 SYDVKM. V lost 6 bases and J 0 bases, leaving 9 bases between the germline ends. CDR3 DNA sequence: TGTGCCAGCAGATCCGACACCTCCTACGAGCAGTACTTC. Translating it yields CASRSDTSYEQYF. The full variable domain, in which reference TRBV28 and TRBJ2-7 provide the parts outside the CDR3, is DVKVTQSSRYLVKRTGEKVFLECVQDMDHENMFWYRQDPGLGLRLIYFSYDVKMKEKGDIPEGYSVSREKKERFSLILESASTNQTSMYLCASRSDTSYEQYFGPGTRLTVT.

This clone has a single count. This rearrangement joins TRBV5-1 to TRBJ2-3; the D gene is possibly TRBD2 (5 bases). The CDR3 runs 14 residues. V dropped 0 bases and J dropped 0 bases, with 5 bases sitting between them. Germline CDR1 and CDR2: SGHRS and YFSETQ. CDR3 region: CASSLGGSTDTQYF. The CDR3 nucleotides are TGCGCCAGCAGCTTGGGCGGGAGCACAGATACGCAGTATTTT. Full variable domain (rest looked up from reference TRBV5-1 and TRBJ2-3): KAGVTQTPRYLIKTRGQQVTLSCSPISGHRSVSWYQQTPGQGLQFLFEYFSETQRNKGNFPGRFSGRQFSNSRSEMNVSTLELGDSALYLCASSLGGSTDTQYFGPGTRLTVL.

The chain links TRBV10-3 to TRBJ2-5, with 11 bases fitting TRBD1. The V segment lost 2 bases and the J segment 3 bases; nucleotides outside the gene matches: 8. The CDR3 extends over 17 amino acids. From germline, CDR1 is ENHRY and CDR2 SYGVKD. This CDR3 reads CAISEPVRTGGEETQYF. CDR3 nucleotides: TGTGCCATCAGTGAGCCCGTTAGGACAGGGGGCGAAGAGACCCAGTACTTC.

V and J are TRBV10-1 and TRBJ2-7; 9 bases match TRBD1. The germline V gene encodes CDR1 WNHNN and CDR2 SYGVQD (reference sequence). Germline trimming cut 0 bases from V and 6 bases from J; bases unmatched to any gene: 6. This CDR3 is 15 amino acids long. CDR3 region: CASSESRQGVPEQYF. The CDR3 DNA is TGCGCCAGCAGTGAGTCTCGACAGGGGGTCCCCGAGCAGTACTTC.

V and J are TRBV9 and TRBJ2-2, with D possibly matching TRBD2 (7 bases). The CDR3 length is 17 residues. The V end lost 4 bases, the J end lost 3 bases, and 19 bases lay between the germline ends. The germline V gene encodes CDR1 SGDLS and CDR2 YYNGEE. CDR3 bases: TGTGCCAGCAGCCCTCACGGGGGGCCGCGGGACACCGGGGAGCTGTTTTTT. Amino acids: CASSPHGGPRDTGELFF.

This chain links TRBV4-2 with TRBJ1-1, with D maybe TRBD1 (6 bases). There are 17 residues in the CDR3. V was clipped by 4 bases and J by 1 base, with 19 bases between them. The germline CDR1 and CDR2 sequences are LGHNA and YNFKEQ. The CDR3 sequence is CASSLTGSNLENTEAFF. The CDR3 nucleotides are TGTGCCAGCAGCCTCACAGGGTCTAATCTCGAGAACACTGAAGCTTTCTTT.

This chain joins TRBV13 and TRBJ1-6; 7 bases are shared with TRBD1. V shed 6 bases and J 2 bases; nucleotides not matched to a gene: 7. Germline loops: CDR1 PRHDT, CDR2 FYEKMQ (reference sequence). This CDR3 comprises 16 residues. The CDR3 spells CASRTGEGTYNSPLHF. CDR3 bases: TGTGCCAGCAGAACAGGGGAAGGGACCTATAATTCACCCCTCCACTTT.

This chain's CDR3 is CASSFPSVSTTYNEQFF. In nucleotides, the CDR3 is TGTGCCAGCAGTTTTCCCTCGGTCAGTACTACCTACAATGAGCAGTTCTTC. The chain recombines TRBV28 with TRBJ2-1, with unresolved D. Trimming removed 3 bases from V and 2 bases from J, with 17 bases in between. The CDR3 loop spans 17 amino acids. CDR1 is MDHEN and CDR2 is SYDVKM in the germline V gene.

The V call is TRBV19, the J call TRBJ1-2, with D uncertain. This CDR3 has 13 amino acids. Between the trimmed V and J ends, which lost 6 bases and 2 bases, there was a span of 10 bases. CDR1 is LNHDA and CDR2 is SQIVND in the germline V gene (reference sequence). The CDR3 bases are TGTGCCAGTAGGTACTCCGCGAACTATGGCTACACCTTC. Protein sequence: CASRYSANYGYTF.

This sequence joins TRBV28 and TRBJ2-5; possibly TRBD2 for D (5 bases). Per germline, CDR1 MDHEN and CDR2 SYDVKM. The V end was cut by 6 bases, the J end by 7 bases, with 15 bases between. The CDR3 totals 13 residues. The CDR3 sequence: CASRGTSPGTQYF. The DNA for the CDR3 is TGTGCCAGCAGGGGAACTAGTCCCGGGACCCAGTACTTC.

V gene TRBV5-1 combines with J gene TRBJ2-5; D is undetermined. Trimming pared 4 bases from V and 4 bases from J, leaving 11 bases between. Germline V gives CDR1 SGHRS, CDR2 YFSETQ. CDR3 length equals 13 residues. The CDR3 here is CASSQSPGETQYF. CDR3 nucleotide sequence: TGCGCCAGCAGCCAGTCGCCGGGAGAGACCCAGTACTTC.

The sample holds one count of this clone. The chain uses TRBV30 and TRBJ1-3; 7 bases line up with TRBD1. The CDR3 has 16 residues. Germline lookup yields CDR1 GTSNPN and CDR2 SVGIG (reference sequence). The trim removed 7 bases at V and 2 bases at J, leaving 14 bases unmatched. The CDR3 region is CASGDSGTVAGNTIYF. CDR3 nucleotide sequence: TGTGCCTCTGGGGACTCCGGGACAGTGGCTGGAAACACCATATATTTT.

This clone was recorded once. This rearrangement joins TRBV7-8 to TRBJ2-7; no definite D call. V was cut by 1 base and J by 1 base, with 8 bases left in between. The CDR3 is 14 residues long. CDR1 is SGHVS, CDR2 FQNEAQ, per germline. The CDR3 here is CASSLVAQSYEQYF. CDR3 nucleotides: TGTGCCAGCAGCTTAGTGGCCCAATCCTACGAGCAGTACTTC.

This clone was found a few times. This chain joins TRBV4-2 and TRBJ2-7, with 9 bases that match TRBD1. The CDR3 is 16 amino acids. J lost 2 bases, V lost 0 bases, and 5 bases had no gene match. Germline CDR1 reads LGHNA; CDR2 reads YNFKEQ. The chain's CDR3 is CASSQEDRQGAYEQYF. CDR3 coding DNA: TGTGCCAGCAGCCAAGAGGACCGACAGGGGGCCTACGAGCAGTACTTC.

The chain employs TRBV7-2 and TRBJ2-7, with 9 nucleotides matching TRBD2. Germline V CDR1 and CDR2: SGHTA, FQGNSA. V was pared by 2 bases and J by 7 bases, with 0 bases of the junction left unmatched. The CDR3 length is 12 residues. The CDR3 loop reads CASSLLAGEQYF. Written as DNA, the CDR3 is TGTGCCAGCAGCTTACTAGCGGGAGAGCAGTACTTC.

The gene calls are TRBV6-5 and TRBJ1-1, with no clear D. Germline values: CDR1 MNHEY, CDR2 SVGAGI. This CDR3 region has 13 residues. V lost 0 bases to trimming and J lost 4 bases, with 6 bases between them. CDR3 sequence reads: CASSYSGVTEAFF. The CDR3, as DNA: TGTGCCAGCAGTTACTCCGGGGTCACTGAAGCTTTCTTT.

The chain carries TRBV28 and TRBJ2-1; D may be TRBD1 (6 bases). Germline V CDR1 and CDR2: MDHEN, SYDVKM. V was clipped by 5 bases and J by 2 bases, with 13 bases between them. The CDR3 loop spans 15 amino acids. The CDR3 DNA is TGTGCCAGCAGTCCCATGAGACAGGCCTACAATGAGCAGTTCTTC. Translated: CASSPMRQAYNEQFF.

This chain uses TRBV7-8 with TRBJ2-2; tentatively, D is TRBD2 (5 bases). Per the germline V gene, CDR1 is SGHVS and CDR2 is FQNEAQ. Trimming shortened V by 3 bases and J by 2 bases, and 7 bases separated the two germline ends. The CDR3 runs 14 residues. CDR3 nucleotide sequence: TGTGCCAGCAGCTTCGGGATAAACACCGGGGAGCTGTTTTTT. It specifies CASSFGINTGELFF.